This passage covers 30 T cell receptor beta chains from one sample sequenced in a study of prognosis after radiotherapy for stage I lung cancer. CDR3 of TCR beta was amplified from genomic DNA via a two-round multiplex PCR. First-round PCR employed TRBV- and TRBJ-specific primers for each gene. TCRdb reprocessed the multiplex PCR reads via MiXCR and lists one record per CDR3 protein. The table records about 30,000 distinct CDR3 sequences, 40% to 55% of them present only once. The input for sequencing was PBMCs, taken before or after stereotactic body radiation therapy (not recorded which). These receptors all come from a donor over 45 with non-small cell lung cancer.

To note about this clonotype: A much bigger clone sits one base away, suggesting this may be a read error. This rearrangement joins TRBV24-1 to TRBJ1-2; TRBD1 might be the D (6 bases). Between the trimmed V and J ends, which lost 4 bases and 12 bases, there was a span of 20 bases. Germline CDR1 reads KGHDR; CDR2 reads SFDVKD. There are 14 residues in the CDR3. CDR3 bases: TGTGCCACCAGTGACCAAGACAGGAGCTATGTCCACACCTTC. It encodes CATSDQDRSYVHTF.

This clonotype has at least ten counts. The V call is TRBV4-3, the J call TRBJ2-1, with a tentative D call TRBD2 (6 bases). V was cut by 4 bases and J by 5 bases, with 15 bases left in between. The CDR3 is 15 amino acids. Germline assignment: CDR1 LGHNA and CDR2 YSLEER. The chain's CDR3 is CASSLTGEVDNEQFF. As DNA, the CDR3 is TGCGCCAGCAGCCTGACGGGGGAGGTTGACAATGAGCAGTTCTTC.

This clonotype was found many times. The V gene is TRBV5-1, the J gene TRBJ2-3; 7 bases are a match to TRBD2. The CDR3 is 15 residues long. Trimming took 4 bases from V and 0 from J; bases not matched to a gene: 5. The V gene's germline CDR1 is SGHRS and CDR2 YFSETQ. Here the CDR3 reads CASSLAVLSTDTQYF. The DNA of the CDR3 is TGCGCCAGCAGCCTAGCGGTTCTTAGCACAGATACGCAGTATTTT.

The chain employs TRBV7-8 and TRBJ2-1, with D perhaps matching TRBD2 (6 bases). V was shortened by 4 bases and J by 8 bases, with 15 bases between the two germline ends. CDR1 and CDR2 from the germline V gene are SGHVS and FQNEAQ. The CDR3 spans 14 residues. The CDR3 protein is CASSSTGEAHEQFF. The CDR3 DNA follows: TGTGCCAGCAGCTCAACCGGGGAGGCCCATGAGCAGTTCTTC.

The CDR3 bases are TGCGCCAGCAGCTTGGGCCCGGGACAGGGAGGCAATGAGCAGTTCTTC. Its translation is CASSLGPGQGGNEQFF. V gene TRBV5-1 combines with J gene TRBJ2-1; 9 bases fit TRBD1. The germline V gene encodes CDR1 SGHRS and CDR2 YFSETQ. The CDR3 spans 16 residues. V lost 0 bases and J lost 6; bases outside the gene matches: 7.

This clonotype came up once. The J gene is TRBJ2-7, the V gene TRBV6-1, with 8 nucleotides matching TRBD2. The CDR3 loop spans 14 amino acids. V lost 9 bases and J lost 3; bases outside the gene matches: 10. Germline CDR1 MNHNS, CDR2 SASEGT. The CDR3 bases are TGTGCCAGTAGGATAGCGGGGAGCTACTACGAGCAGTACTTC. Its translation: CASRIAGSYYEQYF.

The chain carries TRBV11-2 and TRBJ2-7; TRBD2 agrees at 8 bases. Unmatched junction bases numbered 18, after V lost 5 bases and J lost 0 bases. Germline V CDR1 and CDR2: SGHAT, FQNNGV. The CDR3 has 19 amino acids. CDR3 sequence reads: CASSPRWSGREGSSYEQYF. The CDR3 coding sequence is TGTGCCAGCAGCCCCCGGTGGAGCGGGAGAGAGGGGAGCTCCTACGAGCAGTACTTC.

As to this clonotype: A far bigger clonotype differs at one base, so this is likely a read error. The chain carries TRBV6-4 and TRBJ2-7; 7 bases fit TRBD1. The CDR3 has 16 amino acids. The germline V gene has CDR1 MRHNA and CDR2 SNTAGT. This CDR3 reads CGSSERTGGRAYEQYF. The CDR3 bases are TGTGGCAGCAGTGAACGGACAGGAGGTAGGGCCTACGAGCAGTACTTC.

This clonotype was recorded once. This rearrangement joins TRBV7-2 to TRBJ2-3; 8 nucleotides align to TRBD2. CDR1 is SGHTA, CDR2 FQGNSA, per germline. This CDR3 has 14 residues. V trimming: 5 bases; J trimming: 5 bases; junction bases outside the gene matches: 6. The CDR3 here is CASSLTSGLDTQYF. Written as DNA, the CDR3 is TGTGCCAGCAGCCTTACTAGCGGACTAGATACGCAGTATTTT.

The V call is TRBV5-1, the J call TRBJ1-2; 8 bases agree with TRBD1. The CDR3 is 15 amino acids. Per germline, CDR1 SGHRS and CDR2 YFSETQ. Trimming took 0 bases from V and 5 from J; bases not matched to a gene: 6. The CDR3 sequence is CASSLDGQGFYGYTF. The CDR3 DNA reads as TGCGCCAGCAGCTTGGATGGACAGGGCTTTTATGGCTACACCTTC.

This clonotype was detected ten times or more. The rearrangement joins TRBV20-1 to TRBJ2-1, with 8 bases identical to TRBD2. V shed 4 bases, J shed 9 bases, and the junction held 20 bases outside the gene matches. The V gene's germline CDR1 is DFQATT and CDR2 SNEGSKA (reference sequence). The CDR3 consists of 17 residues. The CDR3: CSATSSRSTGGSGEQFF. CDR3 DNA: TGCAGTGCTACCTCTTCGCGGTCAACGGGGGGGTCAGGTGAGCAGTTCTTC.

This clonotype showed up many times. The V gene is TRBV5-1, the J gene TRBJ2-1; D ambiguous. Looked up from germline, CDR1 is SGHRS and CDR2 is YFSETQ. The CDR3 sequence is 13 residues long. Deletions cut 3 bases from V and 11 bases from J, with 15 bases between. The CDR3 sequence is CASSSTLDAQQFF. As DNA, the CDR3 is TGCGCCAGCAGCTCTACCCTAGATGCACAGCAGTTCTTC.

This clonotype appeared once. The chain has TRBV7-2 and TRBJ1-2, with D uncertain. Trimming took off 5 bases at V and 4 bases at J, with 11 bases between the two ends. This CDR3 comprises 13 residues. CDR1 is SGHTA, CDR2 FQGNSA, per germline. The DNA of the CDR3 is TGTGCCAGCAGCATAGGACTGGTCTATGGCTACACCTTC. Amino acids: CASSIGLVYGYTF.

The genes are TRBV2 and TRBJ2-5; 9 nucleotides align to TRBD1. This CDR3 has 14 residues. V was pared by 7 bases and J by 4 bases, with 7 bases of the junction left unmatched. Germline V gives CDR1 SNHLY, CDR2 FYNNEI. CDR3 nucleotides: TGTGCCAGCATCACGGACAGGGGCGCAGAGACCCAGTACTTC. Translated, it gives CASITDRGAETQYF. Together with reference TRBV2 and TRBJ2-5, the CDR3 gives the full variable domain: EPEVTQTPSHQVTQMGQEVILRCVPISNHLYFYWYRQILGQKVEFLVSFYNNEISEKSEIFDDQFSVERPDGSNFTLKIRSTKLEDSAMYFCASITDRGAETQYFGPGTRLLVL.

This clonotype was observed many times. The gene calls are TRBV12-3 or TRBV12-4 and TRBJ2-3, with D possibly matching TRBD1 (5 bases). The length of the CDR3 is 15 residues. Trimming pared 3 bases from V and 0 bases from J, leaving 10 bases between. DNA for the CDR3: TGTGCCAGCAGTTTTCAGTCAGGGAGCACAGATACGCAGTATTTT. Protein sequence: CASSFQSGSTDTQYF.

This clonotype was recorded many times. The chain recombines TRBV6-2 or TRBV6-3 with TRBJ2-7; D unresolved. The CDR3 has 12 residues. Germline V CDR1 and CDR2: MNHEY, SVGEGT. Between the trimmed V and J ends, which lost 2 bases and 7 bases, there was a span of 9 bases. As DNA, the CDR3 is TGTGCCAGCAGTTACGGTGGAGAAGAGCAGTACTTC. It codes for CASSYGGEEQYF.

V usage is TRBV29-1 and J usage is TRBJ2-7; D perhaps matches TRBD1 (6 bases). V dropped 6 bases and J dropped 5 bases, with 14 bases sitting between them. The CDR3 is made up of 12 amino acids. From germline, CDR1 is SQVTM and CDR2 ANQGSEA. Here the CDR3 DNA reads TGCAGCGTAGGGCCACAGGGAAACGAGCAGTACTTC. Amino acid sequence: CSVGPQGNEQYF.

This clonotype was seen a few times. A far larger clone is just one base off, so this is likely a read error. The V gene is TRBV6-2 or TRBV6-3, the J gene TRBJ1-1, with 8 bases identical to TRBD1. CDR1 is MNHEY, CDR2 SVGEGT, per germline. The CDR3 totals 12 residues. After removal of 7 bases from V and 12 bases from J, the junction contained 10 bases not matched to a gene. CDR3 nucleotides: TGTGCCAGCATCAAGGACAGGGCTTGGCCTTTCTTT. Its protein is CASIKDRAWPFF.

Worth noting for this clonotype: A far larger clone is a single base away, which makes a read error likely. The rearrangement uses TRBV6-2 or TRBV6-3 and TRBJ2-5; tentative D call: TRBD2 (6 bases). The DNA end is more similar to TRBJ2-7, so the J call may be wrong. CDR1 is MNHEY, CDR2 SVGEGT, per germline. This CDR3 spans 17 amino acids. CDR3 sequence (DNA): TGTGCCAGCACCCGGAGGTCGGGAGACTTTTTCTCCTACGAGCAGTACTTC. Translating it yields CASTRRSGDFFSYEQYF.

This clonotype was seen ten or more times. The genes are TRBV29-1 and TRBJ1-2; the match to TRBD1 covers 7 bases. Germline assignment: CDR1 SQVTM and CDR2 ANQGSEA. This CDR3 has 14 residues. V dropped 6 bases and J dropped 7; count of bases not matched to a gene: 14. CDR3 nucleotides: TGCAGCGTCCAAAGACAGGGAAAGAATGGTGGCTACACCTTC. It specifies CSVQRQGKNGGYTF.

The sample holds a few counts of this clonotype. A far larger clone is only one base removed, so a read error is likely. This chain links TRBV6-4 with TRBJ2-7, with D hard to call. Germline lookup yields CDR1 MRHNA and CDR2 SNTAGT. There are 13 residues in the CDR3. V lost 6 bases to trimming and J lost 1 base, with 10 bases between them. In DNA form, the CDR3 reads TGTGCCAGCAGGGTTGTGGGTTCCTACGAGCAGTACTTC. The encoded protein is CASRVVGSYEQYF.

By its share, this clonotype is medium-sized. CDR3 amino acids: CASSVFGATYEQYF. The DNA of the CDR3 is TGTGCCAGCAGTGTGTTTGGGGCTACCTACGAGCAGTACTTC. V gene TRBV6-1 combines with J gene TRBJ2-7; TRBD1 might be the D (5 bases). CDR3 length: 14 residues. The V and J ends lost 4 bases and 2 bases respectively, with 12 bases between them. The germline CDR1 and CDR2 sequences are MNHNS and SASEGT.

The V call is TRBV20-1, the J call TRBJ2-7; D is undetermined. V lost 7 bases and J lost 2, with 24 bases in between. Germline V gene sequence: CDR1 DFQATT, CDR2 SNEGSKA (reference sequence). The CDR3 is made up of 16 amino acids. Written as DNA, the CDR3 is TGCAGTGTTAGTTCCCCCTGGTCAGAAGACCCCTACGAGCAGTACTTC. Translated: CSVSSPWSEDPYEQYF.

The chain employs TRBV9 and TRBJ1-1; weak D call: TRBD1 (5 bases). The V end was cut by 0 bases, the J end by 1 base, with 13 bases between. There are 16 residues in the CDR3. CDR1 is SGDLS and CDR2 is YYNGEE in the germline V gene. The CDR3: CASSVGGGGRNTEAFF. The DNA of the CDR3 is TGTGCCAGCAGCGTAGGTGGGGGGGGTCGGAACACTGAAGCTTTCTTT.

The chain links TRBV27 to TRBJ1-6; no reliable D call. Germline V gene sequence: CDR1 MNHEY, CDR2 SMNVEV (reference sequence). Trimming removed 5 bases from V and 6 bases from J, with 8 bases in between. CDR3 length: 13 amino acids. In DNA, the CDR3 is TGTGCCAGCAGTCAGAAATTTAATTCACCCCTCCACTTT. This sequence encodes CASSQKFNSPLHF.

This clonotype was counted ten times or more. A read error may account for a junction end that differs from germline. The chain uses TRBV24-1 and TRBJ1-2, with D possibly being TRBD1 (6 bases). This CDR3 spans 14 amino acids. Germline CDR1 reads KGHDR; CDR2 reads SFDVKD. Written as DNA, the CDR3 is TGTGCCACCAGTGACCAAGACAGGAGCTATGGCCACACCTTC. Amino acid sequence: CATSDQDRSYGHTF.

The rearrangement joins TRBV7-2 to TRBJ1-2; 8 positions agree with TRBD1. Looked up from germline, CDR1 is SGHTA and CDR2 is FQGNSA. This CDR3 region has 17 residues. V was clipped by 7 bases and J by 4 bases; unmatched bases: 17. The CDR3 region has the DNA TGTGCCAGCACCCTCACGATCGGACAGGGAGGTATCTATGGCTACACCTTC. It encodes CASTLTIGQGGIYGYTF.

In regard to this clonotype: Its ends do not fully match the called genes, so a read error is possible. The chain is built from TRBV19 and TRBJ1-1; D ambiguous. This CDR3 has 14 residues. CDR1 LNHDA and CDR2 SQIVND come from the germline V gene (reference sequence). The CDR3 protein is CASSSQWMGTEAFF. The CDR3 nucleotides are TGCGCCAGTAGTTCCCAGTGGATGGGCACTGAAGCTTTCTTT. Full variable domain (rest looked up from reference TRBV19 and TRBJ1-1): DGGITQSPKYLFRKEGQNVTLSCEQNLNHDAMYWYRQDPGQGLRLIYYSQIVNDFQKGDIAEGYSVSREKKESFPLTVTSAQKNPTAFYLCASSSQWMGTEAFFGQGTRLTVV.

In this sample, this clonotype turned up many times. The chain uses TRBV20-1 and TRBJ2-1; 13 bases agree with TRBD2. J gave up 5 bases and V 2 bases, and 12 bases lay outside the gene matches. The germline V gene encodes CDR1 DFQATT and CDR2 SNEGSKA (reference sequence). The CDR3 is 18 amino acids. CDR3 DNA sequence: TGCAGTGCTAGAACAGGGAAGAAAGGGACTAGCGGGAACAATGAGCAGTTCTTC. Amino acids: CSARTGKKGTSGNNEQFF.

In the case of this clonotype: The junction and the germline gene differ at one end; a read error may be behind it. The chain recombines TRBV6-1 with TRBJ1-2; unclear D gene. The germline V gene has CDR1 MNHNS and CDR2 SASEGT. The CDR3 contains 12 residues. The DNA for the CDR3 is TGTGCCAGCAGCCAAAGACCCTATGGATACACCTTC. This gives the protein CASSQRPYGYTF.